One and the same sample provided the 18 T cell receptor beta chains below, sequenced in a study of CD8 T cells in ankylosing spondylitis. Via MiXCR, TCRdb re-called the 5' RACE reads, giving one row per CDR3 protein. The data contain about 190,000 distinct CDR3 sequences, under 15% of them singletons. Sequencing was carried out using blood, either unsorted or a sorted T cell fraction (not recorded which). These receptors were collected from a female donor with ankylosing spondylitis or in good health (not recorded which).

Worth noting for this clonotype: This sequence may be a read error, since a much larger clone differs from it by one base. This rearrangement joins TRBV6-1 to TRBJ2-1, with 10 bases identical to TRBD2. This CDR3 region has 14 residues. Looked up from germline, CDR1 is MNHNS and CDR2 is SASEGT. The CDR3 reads CANSGTSDYNEQFF. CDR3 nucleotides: TGTGCCAACAGTGGGACTAGCGACTACAATGAGCAGTTCTTC.

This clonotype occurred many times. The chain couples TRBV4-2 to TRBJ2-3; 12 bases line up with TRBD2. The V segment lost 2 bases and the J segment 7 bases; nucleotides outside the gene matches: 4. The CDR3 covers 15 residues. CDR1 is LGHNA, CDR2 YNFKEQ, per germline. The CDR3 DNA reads TGTGCCAGCAGCCAACCGACTAGCGGGAGCCATACGCAGTATTTT. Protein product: CASSQPTSGSHTQYF.

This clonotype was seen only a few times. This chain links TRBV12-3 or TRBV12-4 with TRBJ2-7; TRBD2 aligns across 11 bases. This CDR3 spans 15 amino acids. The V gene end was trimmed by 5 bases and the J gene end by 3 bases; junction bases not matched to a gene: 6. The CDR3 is CASSPGTSGNYEQYF. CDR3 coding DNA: TGTGCCAGCAGTCCCGGGACTAGCGGAAACTACGAGCAGTACTTC.

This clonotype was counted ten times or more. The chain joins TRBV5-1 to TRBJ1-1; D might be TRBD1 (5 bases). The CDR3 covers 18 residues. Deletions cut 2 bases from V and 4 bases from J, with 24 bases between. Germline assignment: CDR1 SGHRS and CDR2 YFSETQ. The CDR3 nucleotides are TGCGCCAGCAGCTTCGGGGGTCTGGTCGCCGATTCTATCACTGAAGCTTTCTTT. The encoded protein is CASSFGGLVADSITEAFF.

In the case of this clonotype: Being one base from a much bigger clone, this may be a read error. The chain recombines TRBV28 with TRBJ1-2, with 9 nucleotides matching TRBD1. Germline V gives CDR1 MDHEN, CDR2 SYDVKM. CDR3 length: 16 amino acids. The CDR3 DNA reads TGTGCCAGCAGTCCTTTACTGGGACAGGGTCACTATGGCTACCCCTTC. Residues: CASSPLLGQGHYGYPF.

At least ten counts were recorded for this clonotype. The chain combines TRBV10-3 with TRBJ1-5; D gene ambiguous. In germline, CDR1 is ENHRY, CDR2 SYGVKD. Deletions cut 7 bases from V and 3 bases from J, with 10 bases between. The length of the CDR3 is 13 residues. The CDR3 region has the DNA TGTGCCATCACGGGCGGCCACAATCAGCCCCAGCATTTT. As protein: CAITGGHNQPQHF.

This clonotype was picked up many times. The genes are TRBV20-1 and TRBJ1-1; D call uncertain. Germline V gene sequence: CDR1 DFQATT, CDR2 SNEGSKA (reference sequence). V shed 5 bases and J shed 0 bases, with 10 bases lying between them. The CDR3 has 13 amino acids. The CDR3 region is CSAGDTMNTEAFF. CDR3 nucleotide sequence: TGCAGTGCTGGGGATACTATGAACACTGAAGCTTTCTTT.

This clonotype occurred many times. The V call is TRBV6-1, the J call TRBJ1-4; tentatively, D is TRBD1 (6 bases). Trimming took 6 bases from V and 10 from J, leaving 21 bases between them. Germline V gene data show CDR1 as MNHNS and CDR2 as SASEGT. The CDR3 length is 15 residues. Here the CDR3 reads CASSPEPEIGGKLFF. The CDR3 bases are TGTGCCAGCAGCCCAGAACCCGAAATAGGGGGAAAACTGTTTTTT.

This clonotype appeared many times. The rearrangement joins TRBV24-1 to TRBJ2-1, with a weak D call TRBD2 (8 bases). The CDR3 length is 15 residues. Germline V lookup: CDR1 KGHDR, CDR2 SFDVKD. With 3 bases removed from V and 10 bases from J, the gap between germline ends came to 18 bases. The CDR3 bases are TGTGCCACCAGTGATAGGGGGCTAGCGGGCTCAGAGCAGTTCTTC. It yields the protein CATSDRGLAGSEQFF.

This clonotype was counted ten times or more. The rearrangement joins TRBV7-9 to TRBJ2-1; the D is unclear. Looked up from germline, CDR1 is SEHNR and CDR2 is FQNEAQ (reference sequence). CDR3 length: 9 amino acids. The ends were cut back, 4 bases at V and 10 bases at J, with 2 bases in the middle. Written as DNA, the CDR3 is TGTGCCAGCAGCTCAGAGCAGTTCTTC. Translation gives CASSSEQFF.

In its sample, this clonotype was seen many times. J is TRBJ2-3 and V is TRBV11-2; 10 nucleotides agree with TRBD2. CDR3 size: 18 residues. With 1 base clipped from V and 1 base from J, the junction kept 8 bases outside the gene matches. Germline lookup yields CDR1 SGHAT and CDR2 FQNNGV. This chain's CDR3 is CASSLVRSSGRGTDTQYF. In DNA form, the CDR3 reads TGTGCCAGCAGCTTAGTTAGGTCTAGCGGGAGAGGCACAGATACGCAGTATTTT.

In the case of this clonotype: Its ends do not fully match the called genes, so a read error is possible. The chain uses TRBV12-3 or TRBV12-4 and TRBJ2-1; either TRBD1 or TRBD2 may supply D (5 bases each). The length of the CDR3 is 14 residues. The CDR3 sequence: CTSSSGRGGYEQFF. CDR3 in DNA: TGTACCAGCAGTTCGGGACGGGGTGGGTATGAGCAGTTCTTC.

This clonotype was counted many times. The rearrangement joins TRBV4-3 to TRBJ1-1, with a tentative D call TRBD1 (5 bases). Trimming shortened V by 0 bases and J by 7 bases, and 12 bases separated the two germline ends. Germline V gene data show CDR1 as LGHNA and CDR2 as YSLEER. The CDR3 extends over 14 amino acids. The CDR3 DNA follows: TGCGCCAGCAGCCAAGATGGGACTAGCCTTGAAGCTTTCTTT. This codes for CASSQDGTSLEAFF.

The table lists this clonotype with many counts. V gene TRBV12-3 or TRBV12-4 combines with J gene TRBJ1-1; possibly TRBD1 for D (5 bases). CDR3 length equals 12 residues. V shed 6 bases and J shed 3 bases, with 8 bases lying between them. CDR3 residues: CASSLQDTEAFF. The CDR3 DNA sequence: TGTGCCAGCAGCCTACAGGACACTGAAGCTTTCTTT.

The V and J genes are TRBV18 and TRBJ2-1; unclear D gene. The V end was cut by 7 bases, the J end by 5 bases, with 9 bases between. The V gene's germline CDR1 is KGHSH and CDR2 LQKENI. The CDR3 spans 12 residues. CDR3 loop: CASLGDHNEQFF. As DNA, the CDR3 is TGTGCCAGCTTAGGAGACCACAATGAGCAGTTCTTC.

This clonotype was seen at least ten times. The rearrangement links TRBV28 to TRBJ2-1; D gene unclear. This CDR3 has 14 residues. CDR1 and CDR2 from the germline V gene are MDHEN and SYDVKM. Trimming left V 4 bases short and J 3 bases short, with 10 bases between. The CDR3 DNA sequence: TGTGCCAGCAGTTATGGGCAGTTCTACAATGAGCAGTTCTTC. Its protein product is CASSYGQFYNEQFF. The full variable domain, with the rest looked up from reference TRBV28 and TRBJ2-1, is DVKVTQSSRYLVKRTGEKVFLECVQDMDHENMFWYRQDPGLGLRLIYFSYDVKMKEKGDIPEGYSVSREKKERFSLILESASTNQTSMYLCASSYGQFYNEQFFGPGTRLTVL.

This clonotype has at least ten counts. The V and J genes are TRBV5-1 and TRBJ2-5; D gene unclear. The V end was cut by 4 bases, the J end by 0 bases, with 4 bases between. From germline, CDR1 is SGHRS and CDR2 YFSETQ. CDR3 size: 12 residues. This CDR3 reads CASSPDQETQYF. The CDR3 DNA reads TGCGCCAGCAGCCCAGACCAAGAGACCCAGTACTTC.

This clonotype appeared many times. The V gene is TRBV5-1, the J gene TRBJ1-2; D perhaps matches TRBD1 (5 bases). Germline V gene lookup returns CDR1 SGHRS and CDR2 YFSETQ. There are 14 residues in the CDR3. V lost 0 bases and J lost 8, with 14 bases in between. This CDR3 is CASSLDGQGEGYTF. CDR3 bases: TGCGCCAGCAGCTTGGATGGCCAGGGAGAAGGCTACACCTTC.